Sequencing of this TCR beta chain was carried out in a study of control samples from healthy donors and cancer patients. This clone was counted only a few times. Using immunoSEQ multiplex PCR, the repertoire was profiled, and TCRdb retains in-frame clones only, with some absent. Of 45,000 to 60,000 clones in the sample, approximately 94% were seen once. This CDR3 has 13 residues. Germline loops: CDR1 LNHDA, CDR2 SQIVND (reference sequence). Trimming took 6 bases from V and 0 from J, leaving 6 bases between them. Sequenced input: blood. The rearrangement joins TRBV19 to TRBJ1-5; tentatively, D is TRBD1 (5 bases). The receptor was isolated from a man aged 30 to 45 in good health. The DNA of the CDR3 is TGTGCCAGTAGCAGGGATAGCAATCAGCCCCAGCATTTT. Amino acid sequence: CASSRDSNQPQHF.